The clone carrying this T cell receptor (beta chain) occurred a few times. The antigen remains unidentified. Three nested ARM-PCR rounds with V-beta and C-beta primers built TCRB libraries. TCRB cDNA was made from approximately 0.5 ug total RNA. No unique molecular identifiers were described for these TCRB libraries. TCRdb processed the multiplex PCR reads anew with MiXCR; each CDR3 protein has one entry. The sample has about 11,000 distinct CDR3 sequences; roughly 70% are singletons. This sample was included in a study of tumor-infiltrating lymphocytes in glioblastoma multiforme. Notes on the study in general: Detected clone frequencies may not reflect cell counts, being RNA-based.

Looked up from germline, CDR1 is SEHNR and CDR2 is FQNEAQ (reference sequence). The trim removed 5 bases at V and 3 bases at J, leaving 6 bases unmatched. This CDR3 region has 15 residues. This TCR was recovered from a male donor with glioblastoma. Sequencing was carried out using brain tumor tissue. The rearrangement uses TRBV7-9 and TRBJ2-2; 7 bases line up with TRBD2. The CDR3 sequence is CASSLREDYTGELFF. In DNA form, the CDR3 reads TGTGCCAGCAGCCTACGGGAGGATTACACCGGGGAGCTGTTTTTT.